The clone carrying this TCR beta chain was detected only a few times. What it binds is not known. This entry belongs to a study of human T cells and chemical hapten exposure. Study details: Alopecia areata, totalis and universalis patients, mostly female, were included.

Study-level results: Relative to control repertoires, expanded TCRs gave rise to significantly more large CDR3 similarity clusters. Patch test scores rose with PT1 expanded TCR counts, a positive correlation.

Described time point: pre-sensitization, week 0. Treatment reported: therapeutic diphenylcyclopropenone sensitization with weekly scalp DPC. The library put unique molecular identifiers onto individual cDNA molecules. TCRdb re-analysed the RACE reads in MiXCR, keeping a single row per CDR3 protein. The sample contains approximately 370,000 distinct CDR3 sequences, 5% to 6.5% of which appear only once. Per the germline V gene, CDR1 is MGHRA and CDR2 is YSYEKL. The CDR3 runs to 15 residues. V lost 3 bases and J lost 3, with 12 bases in between. The chain links TRBV4-1 to TRBJ1-5; D possibly corresponds to TRBD1 (5 bases). The clonotype was recovered from a young woman with alopecia areata. Some clones in this sample may be carry-over from other donors' samples. This material consisted of whole blood, taken in connection with sensitization to the hapten diphenylcyclopropenone (DPC). The CDR3 sequence: CASSQGRAFNQPQHF. CDR3 in DNA: TGCGCCAGCAGCCAGGGACGAGCCTTCAATCAGCCCCAGCATTTT.